The 18 T cell receptor beta chains in this list originate from one sample, sequenced in a study of T cells in Graves' hyperthyroidism and ophthalmopathy. It was RNA transcripts that yielded the amplified TCR beta CDR3 regions. TCR CDR3 underwent first-round RT-PCR with the HTBI primer set. TCRdb ran MiXCR on the multiplex PCR reads and lists one entry per CDR3 protein. The data show under 700,000 distinct CDR3 sequences, over 15% seen once. Sequences were obtained from blood. The receptors derive from a woman younger than 35 with Graves' hyperthyroidism.

This clonotype was seen at least ten times. The chain links TRBV7-2 to TRBJ2-5; a possible D gene is TRBD2 (7 bases). The CDR3 is made up of 15 amino acids. V was shortened by 5 bases and J by 1 base, with 14 bases between the two germline ends. Germline V lookup: CDR1 SGHTA, CDR2 FQGNSA. As DNA, the CDR3 is TGTGCCAGCAGCAGCCGCGGGGGCCCCCAAGAGACCCAGTACTTC. It specifies CASSSRGGPQETQYF.

The rearrangement uses TRBV27 and TRBJ2-6, with D perhaps matching TRBD1 or TRBD2 (5 bases each). The CDR3 runs to 16 residues. Trimming pared 7 bases from V and 2 bases from J, leaving 15 bases between. The germline gives CDR1 MNHEY, CDR2 SMNVEV (reference sequence). Here the CDR3 reads CASNRWELAGANVLTF. The CDR3 DNA is TGTGCCAGCAACAGGTGGGAGTTAGCTGGGGCCAACGTCCTGACTTTC.

This clonotype was picked up many times. This chain joins TRBV28 and TRBJ2-3, with 7 positions matching TRBD1. CDR3 size: 14 residues. V was clipped by 6 bases and J by 0 bases; unmatched bases: 3. Germline V gene data show CDR1 as MDHEN and CDR2 as SYDVKM. CDR3 sequence: CASSRDSSTDTQYF. In DNA form, the CDR3 reads TGTGCCAGCAGCCGGGACAGCAGCACAGATACGCAGTATTTT.

The V gene is TRBV4-1, the J gene TRBJ2-1, with 7 bases that match TRBD1. The CDR3 contains 15 residues. The trim removed 1 base at V and 4 bases at J, leaving 4 bases unmatched. The germline gives CDR1 MGHRA, CDR2 YSYEKL. CDR3 sequence reads: CASSQVGGKYNEQFF. The CDR3 DNA is TGCGCCAGCAGCCAAGTAGGGGGCAAATACAATGAGCAGTTCTTC.

This clonotype was counted between two and nine times. The genes are TRBV4-3 and TRBJ2-7, with D maybe TRBD1 (5 bases). The CDR3 sequence is 13 residues long. Trimming stripped 0 bases from V and 5 bases from J, with 8 bases between. Germline CDR1 is LGHNA and CDR2 is YSLEER. The CDR3 coding sequence is TGCGCCAGCAGCCAAGACAGGGCCCACGAGCAGTACTTC. Amino acids: CASSQDRAHEQYF.

This clonotype appeared many times. The chain couples TRBV12-3 or TRBV12-4 to TRBJ1-5, with unresolved D. This CDR3 has 13 residues. V lost 3 bases and J lost 6, with 9 bases in between. The CDR3 sequence: CASSFRPSQPQHF. In DNA, the CDR3 is TGTGCCAGCAGTTTTCGCCCAAGTCAGCCCCAGCATTTT.

There are many counts of this clonotype. The chain joins TRBV28 to TRBJ2-7, with D perhaps TRBD1 or TRBD2 (5 bases each). CDR3 length: 13 amino acids. With 3 bases removed from V and 6 bases from J, the gap between germline ends came to 12 bases. The germline CDR1 and CDR2 sequences are MDHEN and SYDVKM. Here the CDR3 reads CASSLSGTSEQYF. The CDR3, as DNA: TGTGCCAGCAGTTTGTCCGGGACCTCCGAGCAGTACTTC.

This clonotype was seen ten or more times. The V gene is TRBV20-1, the J gene TRBJ2-3; 9 nucleotides agree with TRBD2. The CDR3 has 14 amino acids. Germline V gene data show CDR1 as DFQATT and CDR2 as SNEGSKA (reference sequence). V lost 2 bases to trimming and J lost 2 bases; unmatched junction nucleotides: 2. The CDR3 is CSARLAGTTDTQYF. The CDR3 DNA follows: TGCAGTGCTAGACTAGCGGGGACCACAGATACGCAGTATTTT.

This clonotype was seen repeatedly, ten times or more. The chain employs TRBV13 and TRBJ2-5; 9 bases line up with TRBD1. The J segment lost 5 bases and the V segment lost 5 bases, leaving 9 bases of the junction unmatched. The CDR3 spans 15 residues. CDR1 is PRHDT and CDR2 is FYEKMQ in the germline V gene (reference sequence). This CDR3 reads CASSPPGQGGETQYF. CDR3 nucleotide sequence: TGTGCCAGCAGCCCTCCGGGACAGGGAGGGGAGACCCAGTACTTC.

This clonotype was seen many times. V usage is TRBV12-3 or TRBV12-4 and J usage is TRBJ2-1; 12 bases fit TRBD2. V lost 6 bases to trimming and J lost 8 bases; unmatched junction nucleotides: 8. The CDR3 runs 15 residues. CDR3 sequence reads: CASSQWTSGVDEQFF. The CDR3 DNA follows: TGTGCCAGCAGCCAGTGGACTAGCGGGGTCGATGAGCAGTTCTTC.

As for this clonotype: A read error may be the cause here, since a much bigger clone is one base away. The rearrangement uses TRBV2 and TRBJ1-3; TRBD1 matches at 9 bases. The CDR3 consists of 17 residues. Germline values: CDR1 SNHLY, CDR2 FYNNEI. Here the CDR3 DNA reads TGTGCCAGCAGTAGGGACAGGGCAGCGAGCTCTGGAACCACCATATATTTT. Its protein product is CASSRDRAASSGTTIYF. Variable domain in full (rest from reference TRBV2 and TRBJ1-3): EPEVTQTPSHQVTQMGQEVILRCVPISNHLYFYWYRQILGQKVEFLVSFYNNEISEKSEIFDDQFSVERPDGSNFTLKIRSTKLEDSAMYFCASSRDRAASSGTTIYFGEGSWLTVV.

This clonotype was seen at least ten times. The V gene is TRBV7-6, the J gene TRBJ2-3; weak D call: TRBD1 (6 bases). The CDR3 totals 13 residues. From germline, CDR1 is SGHVS and CDR2 FNYEAQ. Trimming took off 4 bases at V and 6 bases at J, with 11 bases between the two ends. CDR3 region: CASSSPTGDTQYF. CDR3 bases: TGTGCCAGCAGCTCTCCCACAGGGGATACGCAGTATTTT.

In its sample, this clonotype was seen many times. V gene TRBV7-9 combines with J gene TRBJ2-3; a possible D gene is TRBD1 (6 bases). Germline V gene lookup returns CDR1 SEHNR and CDR2 FQNEAQ (reference sequence). V lost 0 bases to trimming and J lost 1 base, with 8 bases between them. CDR3 length: 15 residues. CDR3 region: CASSLAGARTDTQYF. The CDR3 DNA sequence: TGTGCCAGCAGCTTAGCGGGGGCTCGCACAGATACGCAGTATTTT. The full variable domain, completed using reference TRBV7-9 and TRBJ2-3, is DTGVSQNPRHKITKRGQNVTFRCDPISEHNRLYWYRQTLGQGPEFLTYFQNEAQLEKSRLLSDRFSAERPKGSFSTLEIQRTEQGDSAMYLCASSLAGARTDTQYFGPGTRLTVL.

This clonotype showed up many times. The V and J genes are TRBV14 and TRBJ2-5; D might be TRBD1 (5 bases). Trimming shortened V by 3 bases and J by 1 base, and 6 bases separated the two germline ends. The CDR3 loop spans 13 amino acids. CDR1 and CDR2 (germline): SGHDN, FVKESK. CDR3 DNA sequence: TGTGCCAGCAGCCAGACAGCCCAAGAGACCCAGTACTTC. It specifies CASSQTAQETQYF.

This clonotype showed up many times. This chain joins TRBV28 and TRBJ2-7; D is ambiguous. V gave up 0 bases and J gave up 7 bases, with 7 bases separating them. The CDR3 sequence is 12 residues long. Germline values: CDR1 MDHEN, CDR2 SYDVKM. The CDR3 sequence is CASSLWDREQYF. DNA for the CDR3: TGTGCCAGCAGTTTATGGGACCGTGAGCAGTACTTC.

V and J are TRBV4-3 and TRBJ2-7; D is possibly TRBD1 (5 bases). The CDR3 is 20 residues long. The germline V and J ends were trimmed by 0 bases and 0 bases, with 24 bases remaining between them. Germline CDR1 and CDR2: LGHNA and YSLEER. The CDR3 is CASSQDLNGARTPVSYEQYF. In DNA form, the CDR3 reads TGCGCCAGCAGCCAAGATCTAAATGGCGCGCGGACACCAGTCTCCTACGAGCAGTACTTC.

This clonotype came up once. This chain links TRBV18 with TRBJ2-2; TRBD2 matches at 7 bases. The germline gives CDR1 KGHSH, CDR2 LQKENI. The J segment lost 1 base and the V segment lost 0 bases, leaving 2 bases of the junction unmatched. The CDR3 consists of 16 residues. The CDR3 coding sequence is TGTGCCAGCTCACCACCTCTAGCGGTGAACACCGGGGAGCTGTTTTTT. Translation: CASSPPLAVNTGELFF. Complete variable domain (other parts from reference TRBV18 and TRBJ2-2): NAGVMQNPRHLVRRRGQEARLRCSPMKGHSHVYWYRQLPEEGLKFMVYLQKENIIDESGMPKERFSAEFPKEGPSILRIQQVVRGDSAAYFCASSPPLAVNTGELFFGEGSRLTVL.

The gene calls are TRBV18 and TRBJ2-5; 7 positions match TRBD2. This CDR3 region has 14 residues. Germline V gene sequence: CDR1 KGHSH, CDR2 LQKENI. V lost 2 bases to trimming and J lost 3 bases; unmatched junction nucleotides: 3. The CDR3 region has the DNA TGTGCCAGCTCACCATGGAGCGGGAAAGAGACCCAGTACTTC. As protein: CASSPWSGKETQYF.